The text below deals with one T cell receptor (beta chain). The time point: blood from clinic visit 5 months post-surgery; TSC patient then seizure free. The sequenced cases were selected for having the highest brain T cell transcript signatures. At least one anti-epileptic drug was given before surgery. The entry originates in a study of brain T cells in children with intractable seizures. Generated by immunoSEQ multiplex PCR, the TCRdb table keeps only in-frame clones and is missing some. The sample shows about 340,000 clones, 93% of them seen only once. V was pared by 6 bases and J by 2 bases, with 4 bases of the junction left unmatched. This CDR3 comprises 16 residues. Germline CDR1 LGHDT, CDR2 YNNKEL (reference sequence).

V and J are TRBV3-1 (or the pseudogene TRBV3-2) and TRBJ2-5; 15 bases line up with TRBD2. The input for sequencing was peripheral blood, taken about 5 months after surgery. This receptor was identified in a boy under three years old with tuberous sclerosis and intractable seizures. DNA for the CDR3: TGTGCCAGCAGTCTCGGACTAGCGGGGGGGCAAGAGACCCAGTACTTC. Its translation is CASSLGLAGGQETQYF.